These 10 T cell receptor beta chains originate from one sample sequenced in a study of blood T cell repertoires in COVID-19 (dated by TCRdb to about 2020). Preparation of the library involved the immunoSEQ multiplex PCR assay. TCRdb obtained this table from immuneACCESS and retained in-frame rearrangements with V and J assigned. These tables miss some clones; where compared with another copy, unresolved V genes account for less than half of the shortfall, and the remainder is unexplained. A total of 400,000 to 450,000 clones appear in this sample, 85% to 90% of them only once. Less than 0.95% of the sample is in the top ten clones. The sequenced sample consisted of peripheral blood. Receptor source: a man in his late teens or twenties with COVID-19, enrolled during active disease.

The J gene is TRBJ2-2, the V gene TRBV27; the D is unclear. The V gene lost 3 bases and the J gene lost 0 bases, with 5 bases spanning the gap. Germline V gene lookup returns CDR1 MNHEY and CDR2 SMNVEV (reference sequence). The CDR3 is made up of 14 amino acids. The DNA of the CDR3 is TGTGCCAGCAGTTTGTTCGCGAACACCGGGGAGCTGTTTTTT. Its translation: CASSLFANTGELFF.

The chain joins TRBV10-1 to TRBJ2-7, with D possibly TRBD1 on 5 matching bases. Germline CDR1 and CDR2: WNHNN and SYGVQD (reference sequence). The V end was cut by 8 bases, the J end by 7 bases, with 21 bases between. The CDR3 has 14 residues. This chain's CDR3 is CASLNQGCLWEQYF. The CDR3 DNA reads TGCGCCAGCCTTAATCAGGGCTGCCTTTGGGAGCAGTACTTC.

This clone was detected only a few times. V gene TRBV7-8 combines with J gene TRBJ1-5; 9 nucleotides agree with TRBD1. With V trimmed by 2 bases and J by 1 base, 3 bases remained unmatched. Germline V gene data show CDR1 as SGHVS and CDR2 as FQNEAQ. This CDR3 contains 16 residues. DNA for the CDR3: TGTGCCAGCAGCTTAAGCACAGGGGGCAGCAATCAGCCCCAGCATTTT. This codes for CASSLSTGGSNQPQHF.

The V and J genes are TRBV27 and TRBJ2-7; 9 bases are a match to TRBD1. CDR3 length equals 17 residues. Germline lookup yields CDR1 MNHEY and CDR2 SMNVEV (reference sequence). V gave up 8 bases and J gave up 1 base; unmatched junction bases: 15. CDR3 sequence: CASAPLGFGTGSYEQYF. For the CDR3, the DNA is TGTGCCAGCGCACCCCTAGGATTCGGGACAGGGTCCTACGAGCAGTACTTC.

The rearrangement links TRBV15 to TRBJ1-4; D gene ambiguous. This CDR3 has 15 amino acids. Trimming took 3 bases from V and 2 from J, leaving 10 bases between them. The germline V gene encodes CDR1 LNHNV and CDR2 YYDKDF (reference sequence). The CDR3 DNA is TGTGCCACCAGCAGGGGAGTGGGGACTAATGAAAAACTGTTTTTT. Translated, it gives CATSRGVGTNEKLFF.

This clone has a single count. The V call is TRBV4-1, the J call TRBJ1-4, with D possibly TRBD1 on 5 matching bases. The CDR3 runs 13 residues. Germline V gene sequence: CDR1 MGHRA, CDR2 YSYEKL. Trimming shortened V by 0 bases and J by 8 bases, and 7 bases separated the two germline ends. CDR3 region: CASSQDWGEKLFF. The CDR3 DNA reads as TGCGCCAGCAGCCAAGATTGGGGCGAAAAACTGTTTTTT.

The chain is built from TRBV27 and TRBJ2-2, with unresolved D. The germline V gene encodes CDR1 MNHEY and CDR2 SMNVEV (reference sequence). The CDR3 sequence is 13 residues long. V was clipped by 2 bases and J by 3 bases, with 4 bases between them. The CDR3 loop is CASSLTYTGELFF. The DNA for the CDR3 is TGTGCCAGCAGTTTAACATACACCGGGGAGCTGTTTTTT.

V is TRBV5-4 and J is TRBJ2-1, with TRBD2 matching 9 bases. CDR1 SGHNT and CDR2 YYREEE come from the germline V gene (reference sequence). V dropped 4 bases and J dropped 8; count of bases not matched to a gene: 13. CDR3 length: 16 amino acids. As DNA, the CDR3 is TGTGCCAGCAGCCCAACTATAGCGGGGGAATGGGATGAGCAGTTCTTC. It specifies CASSPTIAGEWDEQFF.

In DNA form, the CDR3 reads TGTGCCTGGGAAGCGGGCCGAAGCACAGATACGCAGTATTTT. Encoded protein: CAWEAGRSTDTQYF. The J gene is TRBJ2-3, the V gene TRBV30, with a possible D match to TRBD2 (6 bases). CDR3 length: 14 residues. CDR1 and CDR2 (germline): GTSNPN, SVGIG (reference sequence). V was shortened by 5 bases and J by 0 bases, with 12 bases between the two germline ends.

The V and J genes are TRBV6-4 and TRBJ1-6; D is perhaps TRBD1 (5 bases). Looked up from germline, CDR1 is MRHNA and CDR2 is SNTAGT. The CDR3 extends over 14 amino acids. Trimming removed 6 bases at V and 9 bases at J, with 15 bases between. In nucleotides, the CDR3 is TGTGCCAGCAGCGAAGGGGTAAAGGGTTCACCCCTCCACTTT. Amino acid sequence: CASSEGVKGSPLHF.